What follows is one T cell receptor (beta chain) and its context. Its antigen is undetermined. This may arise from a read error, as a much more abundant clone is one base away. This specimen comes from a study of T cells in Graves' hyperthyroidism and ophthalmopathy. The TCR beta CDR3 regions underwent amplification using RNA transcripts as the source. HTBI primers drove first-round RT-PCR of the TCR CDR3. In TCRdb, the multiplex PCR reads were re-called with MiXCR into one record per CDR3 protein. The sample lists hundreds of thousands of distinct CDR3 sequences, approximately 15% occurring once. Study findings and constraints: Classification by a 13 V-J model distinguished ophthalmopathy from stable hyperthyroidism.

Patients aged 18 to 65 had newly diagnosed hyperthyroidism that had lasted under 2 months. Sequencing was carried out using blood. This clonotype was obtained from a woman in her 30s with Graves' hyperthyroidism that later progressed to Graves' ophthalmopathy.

CDR3: CANSQDDPPGGEQYF. Here the CDR3 DNA reads TGTGCCAACAGCCAAGACGACCCCCCAGGGGGTGAGCAGTACTTC. The chain couples TRBV4-2 to TRBJ2-1, with 7 bases aligning to TRBD1. The J call is doubtful: the DNA matches TRBJ2-7 better. The CDR3 has 15 amino acids. CDR1 and CDR2 from the germline V gene are LGHNA and YNFKEQ.